The TCR beta chain described here comes from a study of blood T cell repertoires in COVID-19. The CDR3 length is 15 residues. The germline V gene encodes CDR1 MGHRA and CDR2 YSYEKL. Losses at the gene ends were 9 bases for V and 6 bases for J; bases not matched to a gene: 8. TCRdb keeps only in-frame clones here, not all; method: immunoSEQ multiplex PCR. This sample has 160,000 or so clones, with more than 70% found just once. The sequence was obtained from a man aged 35-49 years who had recovered from COVID-19. Sequenced: PBMCs or T cells enriched from blood (not recorded which). This chain joins TRBV4-1 and TRBJ2-3, with 14 bases that match TRBD2. The CDR3 loop reads CASEETSGGADTQYF. The DNA of the CDR3 is TGCGCCAGTGAGGAGACTAGCGGGGGGGCTGATACGCAGTATTTT.